A single sample is the source of the 8 T cell receptor beta chains below, sequenced in a study of beta chain features in type 1 diabetes. All of the isolated RNA was reverse transcribed, so expressed TCRB transcripts were sequenced. Measured with immunoSEQ multiplex PCR; TCRdb has only the in-frame clones, and not every one. The repertoire has over 350,000 clones, around 15% of them found once; the top ten carry approximately 0.019%. The specimen was naive CD4+ T cells from blood. All receptors come from a woman aged 18-30 years in good health.

The chain carries TRBV18 and TRBJ2-7; 8 nucleotides line up with TRBD1. J lost 4 bases, V lost 3 bases, and 8 bases had no gene match. The CDR3 extends over 15 amino acids. Looked up from germline, CDR1 is KGHSH and CDR2 is LQKENI. In DNA form, the CDR3 reads TGTGCCAGCTCACCGCAGGGACAGGCGACGTACGAGCAGTACTTC. Its translation: CASSPQGQATYEQYF.

This chain connects TRBV30 to TRBJ2-5; D unclear. V was cut by 3 bases and J by 5 bases, with 19 bases left in between. This CDR3 spans 15 amino acids. Looked up from germline, CDR1 is GTSNPN and CDR2 is SVGIG (reference sequence). The CDR3 bases are TGTGCCTGGAGCCAAATCCGAACAGCTTTGGAGACCCAGTACTTC. Protein: CAWSQIRTALETQYF.

This clone turned up a few times. Other DNA sequences from this sample encode an identical CDR3 as well. Here the CDR3 DNA reads TGCGCCAGCAGCCGGACAGAACAAGAGACCCAGTACTTC. Protein sequence: CASSRTEQETQYF. V usage is TRBV5-1 and J usage is TRBJ2-5, with D perhaps matching TRBD1 (6 bases). The germline CDR1 and CDR2 sequences are SGHRS and YFSETQ. The CDR3 sequence is 13 residues long. Trimming left V 4 bases short and J 2 bases short, with 9 bases between. Based on the CDR3 plus reference TRBV5-1 and TRBJ2-5, the full variable domain is KAGVTQTPRYLIKTRGQQVTLSCSPISGHRSVSWYQQTPGQGLQFLFEYFSETQRNKGNFPGRFSGRQFSNSRSEMNVSTLELGDSALYLCASSRTEQETQYFGPGTRLLVL.

This clone was seen a handful of times. The chain uses TRBV29-1 and TRBJ2-1; the match to TRBD2 covers 10 bases. Trimming cost V 4 bases and J 8 bases; bases outside gene matches: 11. The CDR3 is 15 amino acids. From germline, CDR1 is SQVTM and CDR2 ANQGSEA. The CDR3 sequence: CSVGSRLAGVDEQFF. CDR3 nucleotide sequence: TGCAGCGTTGGAAGTCGCCTAGCGGGAGTCGATGAGCAGTTCTTC.

This clone has only a few counts. The chain links TRBV29-1 to TRBJ2-1; D remains unclear. Between the trimmed V and J ends, which lost 6 bases and 8 bases, there was a span of 20 bases. The germline V gene has CDR1 SQVTM and CDR2 ANQGSEA. The CDR3 sequence is 14 residues long. CDR3 sequence: CSVETSLPPDEQFF. For the CDR3, the DNA is TGCAGCGTGGAGACTTCTTTACCCCCCGATGAGCAGTTCTTC.

This clone has just a few counts. The CDR3: CASSFRSGRRDTGELFF. Written as DNA, the CDR3 is TGCGCCAGCAGCTTTAGATCCGGGCGCAGGGACACCGGGGAGCTGTTTTTT. This chain uses TRBV5-1 with TRBJ2-2; a weak D match, TRBD1 (5 bases). This CDR3 has 17 amino acids. Trimming stripped 2 bases from V and 3 bases from J, with 17 bases between. CDR1 and CDR2 (germline): SGHRS, YFSETQ.

This clone appeared a few times. The chain couples TRBV13 to TRBJ2-7, with 7 bases that match TRBD1. The CDR3 spans 18 residues. Losses at the gene ends were 5 bases for V and 0 bases for J; bases not matched to a gene: 16. The germline gives CDR1 PRHDT, CDR2 FYEKMQ (reference sequence). The CDR3 DNA is TGTGCCAGCAGCCCCGGAAGGCCGGACAGGCGTACCTCCTACGAGCAGTACTTC. This codes for CASSPGRPDRRTSYEQYF.

The chain links TRBV13 to TRBJ2-7; tentatively, D is TRBD1 (5 bases). The CDR3 has 12 amino acids. Germline V CDR1 and CDR2: PRHDT, FYEKMQ (reference sequence). V lost 3 bases and J lost 3, with 6 bases in between. The CDR3 DNA is TGTGCCAGCAGCTTCCAGGGCTACGAGCAGTACTTC. It yields the protein CASSFQGYEQYF.